This is a list of T cell receptor beta chains from one sample in a study of identical twins. TCRdb passed the 5' RACE reads through MiXCR, listing each CDR3 protein once. This sample carries approximately 530,000 distinct CDR3 sequences, approximately 20% of them seen once, and the ten largest clones take approximately 0.52%. The data also belong to a second study, concerning yellow fever vaccine responses in identical twins.

Sequenced: CD4+ T cells sorted from blood. Receptors originate from a woman in her late teens or twenties in good health. Both conserved end residues are part of each CDR3. The D gene is left open where the match is weak. Not all rows give a size; the values are once, few, many and, for expanded clones, a class.

clone size	V gene	J gene	D gene	CDR3 DNA	CDR3 protein
few	TRBV6-1	TRBJ1-1	.	TGTGCCAGCAGAGTAAGGTCCGACACTGAAGCTTTCTTT	CASRVRSDTEAFF
.	TRBV18	TRBJ2-2	.	TGTGCCAGCTCACCAACAAAAGTAACGCAGAACACCGGGGAGCTGTTTTTT	CASSPTKVTQNTGELFF
.	TRBV20-1	TRBJ2-2	.	TGCAGTGCTAGCCGGAACACCGGGGAGCTGTTTTTT	CSASRNTGELFF
.	TRBV3-1	TRBJ2-7	.	TGTGCCAGCAGCCCCGGATCCGCCTACGAGCAGTACTTC	CASSPGSAYEQYF
.	TRBV20-1	TRBJ2-1	TRBD2	TGCAGTGCCACAACTTCGGAGACTAGCATAAAAGGGGAGCAGTTCTTC	CSATTSETSIKGEQFF
.	TRBV2	TRBJ2-5	TRBD2	TGTGCCAGCAGCGGGGGTAGCGGGAGGCTACAAGAGACCCAGTACTTC	CASSGGSGRLQETQYF
.	TRBV20-1	TRBJ2-1	.	TGCAGTGTTGGACGGGGGAGCTCCTACAATGAGCAGTTCTTC	CSVGRGSSYNEQFF
few	TRBV3-1	TRBJ1-2	.	TGTGCCAGCAGCCAAGGGGCTGAAGCGCTCCCCTTATATGGCTACACCTTC	CASSQGAEALPLYGYTF
.	TRBV5-1	TRBJ2-1	TRBD2	TGCGCCAGCAGCTCCGGCCGGGGGGACCAGACCTTCAATGAGCAGTTCTTC	CASSSGRGDQTFNEQFF
.	TRBV20-1	TRBJ2-3	.	TGCAGTGAGCATGGGGGGATGAGCACAGATACGCAGTATTTT	CSEHGGMSTDTQYF
.	TRBV3-1	TRBJ2-1	.	TGTGCCAGCAGCTTAGGCCTGTCTGAGCAGTTCTTC	CASSLGLSEQFF
few	TRBV10-3	TRBJ2-3	.	TGTGCCATCAGTGGGACTACCGGGAGTACAGATACGCAGTATTTT	CAISGTTGSTDTQYF